Following are 31 T cell receptor beta chains from one sample sequenced in a study of blood T cell repertoires in COVID-19. Only in-frame clones appear in the TCRdb table, and some are missing; sequencing was by immunoSEQ multiplex PCR. The table records about 370,000 clones, around 89% of them present only once. The sample was peripheral blood. These receptor sequences come from a woman between 25 and 40 years old with COVID-19, enrolled during active disease.

V is TRBV2 and J is TRBJ2-5; 7 nucleotides match TRBD2. The CDR3 has 14 residues. Germline V lookup: CDR1 SNHLY, CDR2 FYNNEI. The ends lost 2 bases at V and 3 bases at J; junction bases unmatched: 3. As DNA, the CDR3 is TGTGCCAGCAGTGAATTCCGGGGGGAAGAGACCCAGTACTTC. This gives the protein CASSEFRGEETQYF.

This chain uses TRBV5-1 with TRBJ2-1, with 12 bases aligning to TRBD2. The V gene's germline CDR1 is SGHRS and CDR2 YFSETQ. The V segment lost 2 bases and the J segment 7 bases; nucleotides outside the gene matches: 4. The CDR3 totals 15 residues. CDR3 sequence reads: CASSFSLAGGNEQFF. CDR3 DNA: TGCGCCAGCAGCTTCTCCCTAGCGGGAGGGAATGAGCAGTTCTTC.

The chain is built from TRBV10-1 and TRBJ2-1, with 11 positions matching TRBD2. This CDR3 is built from 16 residues. Germline V gives CDR1 WNHNN, CDR2 SYGVQD (reference sequence). Trimming took 2 bases from V and 8 from J; bases not matched to a gene: 8. CDR3: CASSETSGGPEYEQFF. The DNA of the CDR3 is TGCGCCAGCAGTGAGACTAGCGGGGGACCTGAATATGAGCAGTTCTTC.

Here the CDR3 DNA reads TGTGCCAGTAGTAACAGGGGCGATGAGCAGTTCTTC. It translates to CASSNRGDEQFF. This chain connects TRBV19 to TRBJ2-1, with TRBD1 matching over 7 bases. The CDR3 sequence is 12 residues long. The junction had 2 bases not matched to a gene; V was cut back by 4 bases and J by 8 bases. From germline, CDR1 is LNHDA and CDR2 SQIVND (reference sequence).

The genes are TRBV19 and TRBJ2-7; D might be TRBD2 (6 bases). Trimming took 5 bases from V and 2 from J, leaving 13 bases between them. The CDR3 runs to 14 residues. The germline gives CDR1 LNHDA, CDR2 SQIVND (reference sequence). The CDR3 region is CASSRGTATYEQYF. CDR3 DNA sequence: TGTGCCAGTAGTCGCGGGACGGCTACCTACGAGCAGTACTTC.

V usage is TRBV3-1 (or the pseudogene TRBV3-2) and J usage is TRBJ2-1; 7 bases agree with TRBD2. Germline lookup yields CDR1 LGHDT and CDR2 YNNKEL (reference sequence). The ends lost 1 base at V and 9 bases at J; junction bases unmatched: 9. This CDR3 spans 15 amino acids. Here the CDR3 DNA reads TGTGCCAGCAGCCAAGGGGCAGGTCTAGCGGTTGAGCAGTTCTTC. This gives the protein CASSQGAGLAVEQFF.

About this clone itself: The junction does not match germline at one end; this may be a read error. The rearrangement joins TRBV7-7 to TRBJ2-5; D is perhaps TRBD2 (6 bases). Germline V lookup: CDR1 SSHAT, CDR2 FNYEAQ (reference sequence). The CDR3 contains 15 residues. CDR3 sequence: CASSLTGTSQETQYF. DNA of the CDR3: TGTGCTAGCAGCTTGACCGGGACTTCACAAGAGACCCAGTACTTC.

In this sample, this clone turned up once. This rearrangement joins TRBV5-8 to TRBJ1-3; 7 positions match TRBD1. J gave up 0 bases and V 4 bases, and 1 base lay outside the gene matches. CDR1 and CDR2 from the germline V gene are SGHTS and YDEGEE. CDR3 size: 14 residues. The CDR3 sequence: CASSGTVSGNTIYF. CDR3 coding DNA: TGTGCCAGCAGCGGGACAGTCTCTGGAAACACCATATATTTT.

This chain uses TRBV5-6 with TRBJ1-3; 7 bases are shared with TRBD1. This CDR3 region has 14 residues. With 4 bases clipped from V and 10 bases from J, the junction kept 11 bases outside the gene matches. Germline CDR1 reads SGHDT; CDR2 reads YYEEEE. The DNA of the CDR3 is TGTGCCAGCAGCGGATCACAGGGGTTGAGGACCATATATTTT. Translation: CASSGSQGLRTIYF.

The chain uses TRBV27 and TRBJ2-1, with D perhaps TRBD2 (7 bases). V lost 2 bases and J lost 1, with 15 bases in between. The CDR3 contains 17 residues. Germline lookup yields CDR1 MNHEY and CDR2 SMNVEV (reference sequence). The CDR3 DNA follows: TGTGCCAGCAGTTTAGTTTCGGGGGGCGCGTCCTACAATGAGCAGTTCTTC. Its translation is CASSLVSGGASYNEQFF.

The chain carries TRBV10-1 and TRBJ1-2; D might be TRBD1 (5 bases). Germline V gives CDR1 WNHNN, CDR2 SYGVQD (reference sequence). CDR3 length equals 16 residues. Deletions cut 6 bases from V and 4 bases from J, with 21 bases between. The CDR3 region has the DNA TGCGCCAGCAGCCCAGATGGGGCCAGGGCCTCCTATGGCTACACCTTC. Its protein product is CASSPDGARASYGYTF.

CDR3 amino acids: CASSRRGASYNEQFF. The CDR3 DNA reads TGTGCCAGTAGTAGGCGGGGGGCCTCCTACAATGAGCAGTTCTTC. This chain uses TRBV19 with TRBJ2-1; 8 bases are shared with TRBD2. The V gene end was trimmed by 4 bases and the J gene end by 0 bases; junction bases not matched to a gene: 2. This CDR3 has 15 amino acids. Germline V gene data show CDR1 as LNHDA and CDR2 as SQIVND (reference sequence).

This clone turned up a few times. CDR3 in amino acids: CASSAFLQGHYNEQFF. In DNA form, the CDR3 reads TGTGCCAGCAGCGCGTTCCTGCAGGGACACTACAATGAGCAGTTCTTC. The chain carries TRBV9 and TRBJ2-1, with TRBD1 as a possible D gene (6 bases). Trimming left V 3 bases short and J 3 bases short, with 16 bases between. The CDR3 covers 16 residues. CDR1 is SGDLS and CDR2 is YYNGEE in the germline V gene.

V usage is TRBV11-3 and J usage is TRBJ2-1, with 10 bases fitting TRBD2. This CDR3 is 16 amino acids long. The J segment lost 8 bases and the V segment lost 1 base, leaving 8 bases of the junction unmatched. Germline V gene lookup returns CDR1 SGHNT and CDR2 YENEEA. DNA of the CDR3: TGTGCCAGCAGCTTAGGGTCTAGCGGGAGTATGTATGAGCAGTTCTTC. Translation gives CASSLGSSGSMYEQFF.

The chain has TRBV7-2 and TRBJ1-3; weak D call: TRBD1 (5 bases). The CDR3 has 13 residues. The germline V gene has CDR1 SGHTA and CDR2 FQGNSA. Deletions cut 2 bases from V and 4 bases from J, with 6 bases between. The CDR3: CASSLNRGNTIYF. CDR3 DNA sequence: TGTGCCAGCAGCTTAAACAGGGGAAACACCATATATTTT. The complete variable domain, with remaining parts taken from reference TRBV7-2 and TRBJ1-3, reads GAGVSQSPSNKVTEKGKDVELRCDPISGHTALYWYRQSLGQGLEFLIYFQGNSAPDKSGLPSDRFSAERTGGSVSTLTIQRTQQEDSAVYLCASSLNRGNTIYFGEGSWLTVV.

This rearrangement joins TRBV19 to TRBJ2-2; TRBD1 matches at 8 bases. There are 15 residues in the CDR3. J lost 5 bases, V lost 5 bases, and 7 bases had no gene match. Germline loops: CDR1 LNHDA, CDR2 SQIVND (reference sequence). The CDR3 bases are TGTGCCAGTAGTTTGGACAGGGTTGGGACCGGGGAGCTGTTTTTT. Translation gives CASSLDRVGTGELFF.

The V gene is TRBV18, the J gene TRBJ1-1; maybe TRBD1 (5 bases). Germline CDR1 is KGHSH and CDR2 is LQKENI. The germline V and J ends were trimmed by 1 base and 4 bases, with 16 bases remaining between them. This CDR3 region has 16 residues. CDR3 region: CASSPQGSELATEAFF. The CDR3 DNA follows: TGTGCCAGCTCACCACAGGGGTCGGAATTGGCCACTGAAGCTTTCTTT.

V usage is TRBV6-6 and J usage is TRBJ1-6; no reliable D call. V was cut by 6 bases and J by 5 bases, with 11 bases left in between. The CDR3 runs to 14 residues. Germline V lookup: CDR1 MNHNY, CDR2 SVGAGI (reference sequence). DNA of the CDR3: TGTGCCAGCAGACCGATAGAGAATAATTCACCCCTCCACTTT. It specifies CASRPIENNSPLHF.

V gene TRBV7-9 combines with J gene TRBJ1-2, with 10 positions matching TRBD1. Germline CDR1 reads SEHNR; CDR2 reads FQNEAQ (reference sequence). This CDR3 has 16 residues. Germline trimming cut 3 bases from V and 2 bases from J; bases unmatched to any gene: 6. CDR3 sequence (DNA): TGTGCCAGCAGCTTTGTGACAGGGGGCTCGAACTATGGCTACACCTTC. It translates to CASSFVTGGSNYGYTF.

CDR3 DNA sequence: TGTGCCAGCTCACCCGCCAGTTCAGGGACCGGGGAGCTGTTTTTT. As protein: CASSPASSGTGELFF. The V and J genes are TRBV18 and TRBJ2-2, with a possible D match to TRBD1 (5 bases). The CDR3 covers 15 residues. Germline V gene sequence: CDR1 KGHSH, CDR2 LQKENI. V was clipped by 3 bases and J by 5 bases, with 13 bases between them. The full variable domain, its missing parts supplied by reference TRBV18 and TRBJ2-2, is NAGVMQNPRHLVRRRGQEARLRCSPMKGHSHVYWYRQLPEEGLKFMVYLQKENIIDESGMPKERFSAEFPKEGPSILRIQQVVRGDSAAYFCASSPASSGTGELFFGEGSRLTVL.

CDR3 amino acids: CASSEGRGPGYTF. The CDR3 nucleotides are TGTGCCAGCAGTGAGGGCAGGGGGCCGGGCTACACCTTC. The rearrangement uses TRBV6-1 and TRBJ1-2, with 8 bases aligning to TRBD1. CDR1 and CDR2 (germline): MNHNS, SASEGT. V dropped 3 bases and J dropped 8; count of bases not matched to a gene: 5. This CDR3 comprises 13 residues.

This chain connects TRBV6-4 to TRBJ2-2; 12 bases agree with TRBD2. The CDR3 runs to 16 residues. The V and J ends lost 6 bases and 4 bases, in that order; junction bases with no gene match: 6. CDR1 is MRHNA, CDR2 SNTAGT, per germline. The CDR3 sequence: CASSATSGSGTGELFF. The CDR3 nucleotides are TGTGCCAGCAGCGCGACTAGCGGGAGTGGCACCGGGGAGCTGTTTTTT.

This clone was seen only once. This chain connects TRBV5-5 to TRBJ1-1; 7 bases align to TRBD1. Per germline, CDR1 SGHKS and CDR2 YYEKEE (reference sequence). This CDR3 has 15 amino acids. V was pared by 0 bases and J by 1 base, with 3 bases of the junction left unmatched. The CDR3 region has the DNA TGTGCCAGCAGCTTGGGACAGGGATGGAACACTGAAGCTTTCTTT. As protein: CASSLGQGWNTEAFF.

The CDR3 loop reads CAISEFLSGGGNNEQFF. The CDR3 coding sequence is TGTGCCATCAGTGAGTTCCTTAGCGGGGGGGGAAACAATGAGCAGTTCTTC. This chain links TRBV10-3 with TRBJ2-1; 11 bases are shared with TRBD2. Germline-derived CDR1 and CDR2 are ENHRY and SYGVKD. There are 17 residues in the CDR3. After removal of 1 base from V and 5 bases from J, the junction contained 7 bases not matched to a gene.

V usage is TRBV2 and J usage is TRBJ2-1; TRBD2 aligns across 10 bases. The CDR3 extends over 16 amino acids. The germline gives CDR1 SNHLY, CDR2 FYNNEI. The J segment lost 3 bases and the V segment lost 3 bases, leaving 5 bases of the junction unmatched. CDR3: CASSESLAGVYNEQFF. The CDR3 coding sequence is TGTGCCAGCAGTGAGTCCCTAGCGGGGGTCTACAATGAGCAGTTCTTC.

The chain links TRBV9 to TRBJ2-1; 13 positions match TRBD2. The length of the CDR3 is 16 residues. Losses at the gene ends were 0 bases for V and 9 bases for J; bases not matched to a gene: 6. Germline CDR1 reads SGDLS; CDR2 reads YYNGEE. The CDR3 is CASSVELAGGPGEQFF. As DNA, the CDR3 is TGTGCCAGCAGCGTAGAACTAGCGGGAGGGCCAGGTGAGCAGTTCTTC.

V is TRBV28 and J is TRBJ1-4; D is perhaps TRBD1 (5 bases). CDR3 length: 15 amino acids. Germline assignment: CDR1 MDHEN and CDR2 SYDVKM. The V gene lost 3 bases and the J gene lost 3 bases, with 11 bases spanning the gap. CDR3 in DNA: TGTGCCAGCAGTTTTAGGGGTTTTCCTAATGAAAAACTGTTTTTT. It translates to CASSFRGFPNEKLFF.

This sequence joins TRBV2 and TRBJ2-3; D may be TRBD1 (6 bases). Trimming stripped 7 bases from V and 3 bases from J, with 17 bases between. Germline V gene lookup returns CDR1 SNHLY and CDR2 FYNNEI. The CDR3 spans 15 residues. CDR3 nucleotide sequence: TGTGCCAGCAAAAACAGGGTCAAATTAACAGATACGCAGTATTTT. Its translation: CASKNRVKLTDTQYF.

V usage is TRBV24-1 and J usage is TRBJ1-3; a weak D match, TRBD1 (5 bases). Germline V gene lookup returns CDR1 KGHDR and CDR2 SFDVKD. The CDR3 contains 17 residues. The germline V and J ends were trimmed by 3 bases and 3 bases, with 17 bases remaining between them. CDR3 in DNA: TGTGCCACCAGTGATGATGGGACTTCTAAAGGTGGAAACACCATATATTTT. It translates to CATSDDGTSKGGNTIYF.

V and J are TRBV7-2 and TRBJ2-3, with 7 bases lining up with TRBD1. V was pared by 0 bases and J by 6 bases, with 3 bases of the junction left unmatched. The germline gives CDR1 SGHTA, CDR2 FQGNSA. CDR3 length: 14 amino acids. CDR3 bases: TGTGCCAGCAGCTTAGCGACAGGGCCCGATACGCAGTATTTT. It yields the protein CASSLATGPDTQYF.

This clone was detected once. The chain combines TRBV11-2 with TRBJ2-1, with 15 bases that match TRBD2. Germline CDR1 is SGHAT and CDR2 is FQNNGV. The CDR3 is 19 residues long. Trimming cost V 4 bases and J 1 base; bases outside gene matches: 8. The CDR3 bases are TGTGCCAGCAGCTCCCGGACTAGCGGGGGGGCCCGGTCCTACAATGAGCAGTTCTTC. Translated: CASSSRTSGGARSYNEQFF.